This T cell receptor beta chain appears in the sequencing data of a study (dated by TCRdb to 2015 to 2016). Turning to this clonotype: The specificity of this receptor is unknown. Base qualities are not recorded, but no much larger clone differs from it by a single base.

From the germline V gene, CDR1 is SGHTA and CDR2 is FQGNSA. Measured from the cysteine to the phenylalanine, the CDR3 is 16 residues long. Only CDR3 DNA is held: 48 bases, read in frame from base 1. The junction carries 10 bases between V and J, which are trimmed by 0 bases and 1 base respectively. The library came from RT-PCR. Sequenced using an Illumina MiSeq. The public sequencing data were trimmed at Q25 with fastp and processed into clonotypes with MiXCR by TCRdb, which kept only in-frame beta chains. Rows are unified per CDR3 protein, each entry keeping the most common DNA and genes. The sample has about 680,000 distinct CDR3 sequences on record, approximately 15% of them singletons. The ten largest account for 3.6% of the sample.

Sequences were obtained from memory CD4+ T cells from blood. The sequence derives from a female donor in good health, serving as a healthy control. The V and J genes are TRBV7-2 and TRBJ1-3, with the D gene too uncertain to name. CDR3 sequence: CASSLARWSSGNTIYF. The sequenced DNA is TGTGCCAGCAGCTTAGCGCGGTGGTCGTCTGGAAACACCATATATTTT. Joined to the reference TRBV7-2 and TRBJ1-3 proteins, this CDR3 gives the full variable domain: GAGVSQSPSNKVTEKGKDVELRCDPISGHTALYWYRQSLGQGLEFLIYFQGNSAPDKSGLPSDRFSAERTGGSVSTLTIQRTQQEDSAVYLCASSLARWSSGNTIYFGEGSWLTVV.